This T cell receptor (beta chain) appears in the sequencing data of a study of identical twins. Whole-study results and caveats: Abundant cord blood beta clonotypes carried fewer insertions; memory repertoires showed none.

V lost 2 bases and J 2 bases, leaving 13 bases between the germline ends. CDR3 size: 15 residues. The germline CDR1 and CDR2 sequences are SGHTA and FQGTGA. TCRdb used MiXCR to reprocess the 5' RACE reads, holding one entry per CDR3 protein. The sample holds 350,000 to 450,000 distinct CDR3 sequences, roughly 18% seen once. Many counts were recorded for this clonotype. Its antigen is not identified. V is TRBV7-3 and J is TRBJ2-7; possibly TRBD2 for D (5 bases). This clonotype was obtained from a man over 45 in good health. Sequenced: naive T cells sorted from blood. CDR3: CASSLGPAETYEQYF. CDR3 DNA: TGTGCCAGCAGCTTAGGTCCAGCGGAGACCTACGAGCAGTACTTC.